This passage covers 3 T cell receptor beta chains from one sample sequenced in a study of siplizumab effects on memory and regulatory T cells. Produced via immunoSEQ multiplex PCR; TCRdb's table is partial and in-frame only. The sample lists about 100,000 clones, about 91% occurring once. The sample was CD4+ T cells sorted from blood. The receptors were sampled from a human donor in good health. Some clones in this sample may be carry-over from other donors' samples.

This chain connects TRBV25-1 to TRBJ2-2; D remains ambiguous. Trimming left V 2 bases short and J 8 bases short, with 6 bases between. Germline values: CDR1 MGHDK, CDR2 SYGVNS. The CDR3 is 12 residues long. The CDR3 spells CASSEDSGELFF. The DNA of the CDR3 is TGTGCCAGCAGTGAAGATTCTGGGGAGCTGTTTTTT.

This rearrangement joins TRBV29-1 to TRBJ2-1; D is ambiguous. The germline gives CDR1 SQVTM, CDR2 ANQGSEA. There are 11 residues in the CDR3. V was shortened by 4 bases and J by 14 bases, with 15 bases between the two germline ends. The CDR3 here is CSVAPQAAEFF. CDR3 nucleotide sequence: TGCAGCGTTGCCCCTCAGGCGGCGGAGTTCTTC.

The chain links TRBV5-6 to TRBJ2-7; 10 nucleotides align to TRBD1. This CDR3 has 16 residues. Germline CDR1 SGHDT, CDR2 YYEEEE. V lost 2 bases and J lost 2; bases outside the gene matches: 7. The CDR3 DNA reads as TGTGCCAGCAGCTTTTCGGGACAGGGGTTCCCCTACGAGCAGTACTTC. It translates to CASSFSGQGFPYEQYF. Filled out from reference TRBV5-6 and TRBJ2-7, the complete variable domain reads DAGVTQSPTHLIKTRGQQVTLRCSPKSGHDTVSWYQQALGQGPQFIFQYYEEEERQRGNFPDRFSGHQFPNYSSELNVNALLLGDSALYLCASSFSGQGFPYEQYFGPGTRLTVT.